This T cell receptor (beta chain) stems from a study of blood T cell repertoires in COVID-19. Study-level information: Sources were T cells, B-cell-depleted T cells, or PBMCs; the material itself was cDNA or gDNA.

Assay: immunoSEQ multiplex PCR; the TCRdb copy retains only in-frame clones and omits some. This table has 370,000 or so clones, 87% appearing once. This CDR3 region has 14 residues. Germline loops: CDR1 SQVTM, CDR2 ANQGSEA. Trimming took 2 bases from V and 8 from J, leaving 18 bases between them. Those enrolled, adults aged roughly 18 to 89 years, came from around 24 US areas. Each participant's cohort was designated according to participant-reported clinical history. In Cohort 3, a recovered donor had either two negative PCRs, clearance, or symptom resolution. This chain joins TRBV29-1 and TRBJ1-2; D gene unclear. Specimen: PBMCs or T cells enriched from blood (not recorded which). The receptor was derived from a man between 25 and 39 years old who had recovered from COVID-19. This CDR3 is CSVEILANYGGYTF. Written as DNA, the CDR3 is TGCAGCGTTGAAATCCTAGCTAACTATGGCGGCTACACCTTC.